This T cell receptor (beta chain) was sequenced during a study of shared clonotypes between healthy human individuals. Overall study results and limits: Genetic and exposure-history diversity was limited by the small donor number.

This CDR3 is built from 15 residues. V shed 4 bases and J shed 3 bases, with 16 bases lying between them. Germline CDR1 ENHRY, CDR2 SYGVKD. Deep-level settings were used for running the assay. As originally analysed: Filtering differed because ImmunoSEQ produced junction-only sequences that carried no quality scores. The protocol was immunoSEQ multiplex PCR, while the TCRdb copy is restricted to in-frame clones and leaves out a portion. V and J calls and clone size are copied from that table; D and trimming were computed from the DNA. The sample has approximately 510,000 clones; 79% are singletons. On this clone itself: What it binds is not known.

The chain employs TRBV10-3 and TRBJ2-7, with D perhaps being TRBD1 or TRBD2 (5 bases each). This TCR derives from a woman aged 40 to 50 in good health. Some clones in this sample may be carry-over from other donors' samples. The specimen was PBMCs. The DNA for the CDR3 is TGTGCCATCAGTGGTATGGGGGTAGCGAGCTACGAGCAGTACTTC. It encodes CAISGMGVASYEQYF.